The rows below give T cell receptor beta chains drawn from one sample of a study of cytomegalovirus exposure and HLA in healthy donors. The repertoire was sequenced with immunoSEQ multiplex PCR; TCRdb's copy has only in-frame clones and lacks some. The table shows approximately 140,000 clones, with approximately 80% occurring only once. The specimen sequenced was PBMCs. These receptors came from a woman aged 40 to 55 in good health and CMV-seropositive. The CDR3 runs from the conserved cysteine through the conserved F or W. Each record gives: V gene, clone size, J gene, D gene, CDR3 protein, CDR3 DNA. D genes are given only for firm matches. Expanded clones are given a class, and other clones once, few, many or no size at all.

>TRBV19|.|TRBJ1-5|TRBD1
CASSWTGNQPQHF
TGTGCCAGTAGTTGGACAGGGAATCAGCCCCAGCATTTT
>TRBV5-6|.|TRBJ1-3|TRBD1
CASSWTGATSGNTIYF
TGTGCCAGCAGCTGGACAGGGGCCACCTCTGGAAACACCATATATTTT
>TRBV2|.|TRBJ2-5|TRBD1
CASSDRGQAQYF
TGTGCCAGCAGTGACAGGGGGCAGGCCCAGTACTTC
>TRBV5-1|.|TRBJ2-3|TRBD1
CASSLGGQGDTQYF
TGCGCCAGCAGCTTGGGGGGACAGGGGGATACGCAGTATTTT
>TRBV18|once|TRBJ2-1|.
CASSPMTVFYNEQFF
TGTGCCAGCTCACCCATGACAGTTTTCTACAATGAGCAGTTCTTC
>TRBV19|.|TRBJ2-1|.
CASSTRGFDEQFF
TGTGCCAGTAGTACCCGGGGATTCGATGAGCAGTTCTTC
>TRBV28|.|TRBJ2-7|.
CASRPQGLSSYEQYF
TGTGCCAGCAGACCACAGGGTTTGAGCTCCTACGAGCAGTACTTC
>TRBV10-3|.|TRBJ2-6|TRBD2
CAISSPPGVAGSGANVLTF
TGTGCCATCAGTTCACCTCCCGGGGTAGCGGGATCTGGGGCCAACGTCCTGACTTTC
>TRBV5-1|.|TRBJ2-3|.
CASSLIAASTDTQYF
TGCGCCAGCAGCTTAATTGCGGCTAGCACAGATACGCAGTATTTT
>TRBV6-5|.|TRBJ2-3|.
CASSYSMEDTQYF
TGTGCCAGCAGTTACTCGATGGAGGATACGCAGTATTTT
>TRBV19|.|TRBJ2-3|.
CASSGGPSTDTQYF
TGTGCCAGTAGCGGCGGCCCTAGCACAGATACGCAGTATTTT